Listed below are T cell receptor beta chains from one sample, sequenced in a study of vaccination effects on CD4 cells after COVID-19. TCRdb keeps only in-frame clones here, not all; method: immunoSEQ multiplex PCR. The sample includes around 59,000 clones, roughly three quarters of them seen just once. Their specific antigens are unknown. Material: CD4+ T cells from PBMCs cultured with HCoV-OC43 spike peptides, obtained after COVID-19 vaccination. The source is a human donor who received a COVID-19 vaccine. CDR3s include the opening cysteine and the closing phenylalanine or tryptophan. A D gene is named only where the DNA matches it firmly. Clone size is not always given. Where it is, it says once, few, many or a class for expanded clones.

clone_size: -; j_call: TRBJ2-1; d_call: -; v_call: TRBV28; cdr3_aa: CASSRSNTVDEQFF; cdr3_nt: TGTGCCAGCAGCCGATCTAACACAGTTGATGAGCAGTTCTTC
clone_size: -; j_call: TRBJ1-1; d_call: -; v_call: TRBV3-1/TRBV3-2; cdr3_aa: CASSRYEVNTEAFF; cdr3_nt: TGTGCCAGCAGCCGGTATGAGGTGAACACTGAAGCTTTCTTT
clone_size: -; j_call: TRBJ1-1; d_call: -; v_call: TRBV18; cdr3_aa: CASSPPYSSDMNTEAFF; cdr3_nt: TGTGCCAGCTCACCACCCTATAGCTCTGACATGAACACTGAAGCTTTCTTT
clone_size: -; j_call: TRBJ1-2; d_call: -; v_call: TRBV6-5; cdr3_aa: CASSLEGRAYGYTF; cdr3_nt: TGTGCCAGCAGCCTGGAGGGGCGCGCCTATGGCTACACCTTC
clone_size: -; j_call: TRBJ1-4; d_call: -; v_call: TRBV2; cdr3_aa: CASSERDEKLFF; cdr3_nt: TGTGCCAGCAGTGAAAGGGATGAAAAACTGTTTTTT
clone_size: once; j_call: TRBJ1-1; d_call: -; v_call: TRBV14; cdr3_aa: CASSRQHMNTEAFF; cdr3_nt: TGTGCCAGCAGCCGACAGCACATGAACACTGAAGCTTTCTTT
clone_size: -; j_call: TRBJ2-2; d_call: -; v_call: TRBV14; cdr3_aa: CASRSNTGELFF; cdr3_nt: TGTGCCAGCAGATCGAACACCGGGGAGCTGTTTTTT
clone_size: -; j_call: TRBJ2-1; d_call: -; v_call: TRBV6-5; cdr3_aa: CASSSLDRNEQFF; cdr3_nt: TGTGCCAGCAGCTCCCTTGACAGGAATGAGCAGTTCTTC
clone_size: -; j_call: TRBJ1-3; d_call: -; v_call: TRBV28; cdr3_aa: CASSARTAKGNTIYF; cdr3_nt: TGTGCCAGCAGTGCTCGGACAGCTAAAGGAAACACCATATATTTT
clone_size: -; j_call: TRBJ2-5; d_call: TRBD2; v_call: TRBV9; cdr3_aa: CASSVGLAGGQETQYF; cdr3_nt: TGTGCCAGCAGCGTAGGACTAGCGGGGGGGCAAGAGACCCAGTACTTC
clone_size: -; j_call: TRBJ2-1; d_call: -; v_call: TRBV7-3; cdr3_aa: CASSQTGTFYNEQFF; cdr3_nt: TGTGCCAGCAGCCAAACCGGGACGTTCTACAATGAGCAGTTCTTC
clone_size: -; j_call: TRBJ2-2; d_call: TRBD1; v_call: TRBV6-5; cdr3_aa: CASSSRTGNLGELFF; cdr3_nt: TGTGCCAGCAGTTCTAGGACAGGGAATTTGGGGGAGCTGTTTTTT
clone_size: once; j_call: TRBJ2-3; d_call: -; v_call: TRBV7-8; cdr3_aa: CASSIRLGDTQYF; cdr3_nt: TGTGCCAGCAGCATCAGACTGGGGGATACGCAGTATTTT
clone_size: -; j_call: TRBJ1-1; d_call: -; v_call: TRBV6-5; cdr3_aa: CASRVIGTTEAFF; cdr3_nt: TGTGCCAGCAGGGTTATTGGCACCACTGAAGCTTTCTTT
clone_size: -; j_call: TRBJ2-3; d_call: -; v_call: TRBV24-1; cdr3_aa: CATSEADATDTQYF; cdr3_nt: TGTGCCACCAGTGAAGCAGACGCCACAGATACGCAGTATTTT
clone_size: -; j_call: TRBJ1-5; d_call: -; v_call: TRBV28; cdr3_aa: CASSRGGANSQPQHF; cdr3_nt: TGTGCCAGCAGTCGGGGGGGGGCCAACAGTCAGCCCCAGCATTTT
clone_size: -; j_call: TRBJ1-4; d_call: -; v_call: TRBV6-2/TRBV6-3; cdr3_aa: CASSYWTEATNEKLFF; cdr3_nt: TGTGCCAGCAGTTACTGGACGGAGGCAACTAATGAAAAACTGTTTTTT
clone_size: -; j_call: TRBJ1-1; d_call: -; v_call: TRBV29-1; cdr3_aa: CSGRGGSDTEAFF; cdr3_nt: TGCAGCGGACGGGGGGGCTCGGACACTGAAGCTTTCTTT
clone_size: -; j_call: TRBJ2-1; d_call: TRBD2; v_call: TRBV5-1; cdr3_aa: CASSPGLAGGNNEQFF; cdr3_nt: TGCGCCAGCAGCCCGGGACTAGCGGGGGGGAACAATGAGCAGTTCTTC
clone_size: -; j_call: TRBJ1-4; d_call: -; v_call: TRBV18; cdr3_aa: CASSPGGEREKLFF; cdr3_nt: TGTGCCAGCTCACCTGGGGGCGAGCGAGAAAAACTGTTTTTT
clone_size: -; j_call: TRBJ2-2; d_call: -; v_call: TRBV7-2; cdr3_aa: CASSLARVDLTGELFF; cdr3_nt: TGTGCCAGCAGCTTGGCCAGGGTGGATTTAACCGGGGAGCTGTTTTTT
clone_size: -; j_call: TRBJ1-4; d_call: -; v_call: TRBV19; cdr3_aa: CASSDGFNEKLFF; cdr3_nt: TGTGCCAGTAGTGATGGATTTAATGAAAAACTGTTTTTT
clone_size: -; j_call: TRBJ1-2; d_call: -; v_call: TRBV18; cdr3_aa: CASSPGRNYGYTF; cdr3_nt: TGTGCCAGCTCACCAGGAAGGAACTATGGCTACACCTTC
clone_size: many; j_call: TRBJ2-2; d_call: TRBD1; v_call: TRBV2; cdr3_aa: CASGTGENTGELFF; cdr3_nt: TGTGCCAGCGGAACAGGGGAGAACACCGGGGAGCTGTTTTTT
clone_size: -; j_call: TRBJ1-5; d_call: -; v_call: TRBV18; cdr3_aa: CASSPSGTGYSNQPQHF; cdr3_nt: TGTGCCAGCTCACCGTCGGGGACGGGTTATAGCAATCAGCCCCAGCATTTT
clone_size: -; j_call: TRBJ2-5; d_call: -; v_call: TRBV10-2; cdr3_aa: CASRDRVRSETQYF; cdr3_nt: TGCGCCAGCAGGGACCGGGTTCGGAGCGAGACCCAGTACTTC
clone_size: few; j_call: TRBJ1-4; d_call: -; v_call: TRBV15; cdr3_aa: CATSKDSEKLFF; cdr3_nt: TGTGCCACCAGCAAAGACAGTGAAAAACTGTTTTTT
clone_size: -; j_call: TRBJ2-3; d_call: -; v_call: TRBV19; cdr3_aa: CASTSIGDYTDTQYF; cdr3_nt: TGTGCCAGTACCTCGATCGGAGATTACACAGATACGCAGTATTTT
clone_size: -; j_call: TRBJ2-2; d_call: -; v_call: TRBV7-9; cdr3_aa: CASSLGVKELFF; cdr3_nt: TGTGCCAGCAGCTTGGGAGTTAAGGAGCTGTTTTTT
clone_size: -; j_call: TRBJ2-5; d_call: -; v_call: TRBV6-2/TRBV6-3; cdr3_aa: CASSTGQETQYF; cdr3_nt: TGTGCCAGCAGTACCGGCCAAGAGACCCAGTACTTC
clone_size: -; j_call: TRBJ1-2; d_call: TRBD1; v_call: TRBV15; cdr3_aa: CATSKGTGPYGYTF; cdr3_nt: TGTGCCACCAGCAAAGGGACAGGCCCTTATGGCTACACCTTC
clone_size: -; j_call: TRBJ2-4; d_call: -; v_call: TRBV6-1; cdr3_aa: CASSEAHRTLAKNIQYF; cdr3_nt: TGTGCCAGCAGTGAAGCGCACAGGACACTAGCCAAAAACATTCAGTACTTC
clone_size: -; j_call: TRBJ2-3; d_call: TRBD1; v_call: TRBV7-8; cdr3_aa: CASSIAQQGVRTDTQYF; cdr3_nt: TGTGCCAGCAGCATAGCTCAACAGGGGGTGAGGACAGATACGCAGTATTTT
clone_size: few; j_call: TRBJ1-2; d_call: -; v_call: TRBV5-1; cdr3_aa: CASSASKDWGYTF; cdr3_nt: TGCGCCAGCAGCGCATCGAAGGATTGGGGCTACACCTTC